These 24 T cell receptor beta chains were all obtained from the same sample, sequenced in a study of T cells in Graves' hyperthyroidism and ophthalmopathy. TCR beta CDR3 region amplification was performed from RNA transcripts. With the HTBI primer set, the TCR CDR3 went through a first round of RT-PCR. From the multiplex PCR reads, TCRdb called clonotypes with MiXCR, one entry per CDR3 protein. Of 450,000 to 650,000 distinct CDR3 sequences in the sample, approximately 17% were seen once. Input material: blood. These receptor sequences come from a young woman with Graves' ophthalmopathy.

This clonotype was seen ten or more times. The chain links TRBV11-2 to TRBJ2-5, with D possibly being TRBD1 or TRBD2 (6 bases each). Looked up from germline, CDR1 is SGHAT and CDR2 is FQNNGV. This CDR3 contains 15 residues. V was clipped by 0 bases and J by 5 bases, with 13 bases between them. The CDR3 here is CASSLDPGAGETQYF. For the CDR3, the DNA is TGTGCCAGCAGCTTAGACCCGGGGGCGGGGGAGACCCAGTACTTC. The variable domain in full, with the rest retrieved from reference TRBV11-2 and TRBJ2-5, is EAGVAQSPRYKIIEKRQSVAFWCNPISGHATLYWYQQILGQGPKLLIQFQNNGVVDDSQLPKDRFSAERLKGVDSTLKIQPAKLEDSAVYLCASSLDPGAGETQYFGPGTRLLVL.

This chain connects TRBV7-2 to TRBJ2-7, with D perhaps TRBD1 or TRBD2 (6 bases each). V was cut by 7 bases and J by 6 bases, with 22 bases left in between. The CDR3 is made up of 15 amino acids. Germline CDR1 is SGHTA and CDR2 is FQGNSA. DNA for the CDR3: TGTGCCAGCACCCACAGGGTAGCGGATATGGCCGAGCAGTACTTC. Translated: CASTHRVADMAEQYF.

The chain combines TRBV12-3 or TRBV12-4 with TRBJ1-5; no definite D call. Trimming took off 7 bases at V and 4 bases at J, with 14 bases between the two ends. The CDR3 has 14 residues. CDR3 nucleotides: TGTGCCAGCACCATGGACGGATTTAATCAGCCCCAGCATTTT. It codes for CASTMDGFNQPQHF.

V and J are TRBV29-1 and TRBJ1-2; no firm D call. This CDR3 spans 13 amino acids. Germline CDR1 reads SQVTM; CDR2 reads ANQGSEA. V lost 3 bases, J lost 4 bases, and 12 bases lay in between. The CDR3 DNA is TGCAGCGTTGATTACACCGGGTTCTATGGCTACACCTTC. Translation: CSVDYTGFYGYTF. Full variable domain (remainder filled in from reference TRBV29-1 and TRBJ1-2): SAVISQKPSRDICQRGTSLTIQCQVDSQVTMMFWYRQQPGQSLTLIATANQGSEATYESGFVIDKFPISRPNLTFSTLTVSNMSPEDSSIYLCSVDYTGFYGYTFGSGTRLTVV.

This clonotype has a handful of counts. The chain uses TRBV12-3 or TRBV12-4 and TRBJ1-1; 8 nucleotides agree with TRBD1. V lost 7 bases, J lost 6 bases, and 10 bases stayed unmatched. CDR3 length equals 14 residues. Written as DNA, the CDR3 is TGTGCCAGCATCCCAAGACAGGGGAAGGCTGAAGCTTTCTTT. Translated: CASIPRQGKAEAFF.

This clonotype was counted only a few times. The chain joins TRBV27 to TRBJ2-1; D tentatively fits TRBD1 or TRBD2 (5 bases each). Germline V gives CDR1 MNHEY, CDR2 SMNVEV (reference sequence). This CDR3 region has 12 residues. The germline V and J ends were trimmed by 10 bases and 6 bases, with 13 bases remaining between them. CDR3 sequence reads: CATGPLSNEQFF. The CDR3 region has the DNA TGTGCCACGGGACCGCTTAGCAATGAGCAGTTCTTC.

This clonotype has ten or more counts. This chain links TRBV30 with TRBJ2-2; D remains unclear. V gave up 0 bases and J gave up 5 bases, with 7 bases separating them. Germline V gene lookup returns CDR1 GTSNPN and CDR2 SVGIG (reference sequence). The CDR3 runs 13 residues. CDR3 protein: CAWSVVGTGELFF. In nucleotides, the CDR3 is TGTGCCTGGAGTGTAGTGGGGACCGGGGAGCTGTTTTTT.

This clonotype has a count of ten or more. V and J are TRBV7-9 and TRBJ2-5, with 10 nucleotides matching TRBD2. The CDR3 has 15 amino acids. CDR1 SEHNR and CDR2 FQNEAQ come from the germline V gene (reference sequence). Losses at the gene ends were 3 bases for V and 2 bases for J; bases not matched to a gene: 3. The CDR3 DNA reads TGTGCCAGCAGCTTCGGGACTAGCGTACAAGAGACCCAGTACTTC. This sequence encodes CASSFGTSVQETQYF.

In this sample, this clonotype turned up a few times. The chain recombines TRBV20-1 with TRBJ1-1; perhaps TRBD1 as D (6 bases). V gave up 2 bases and J gave up 5 bases, with 18 bases separating them. The CDR3 covers 15 residues. Germline CDR1 and CDR2: DFQATT and SNEGSKA (reference sequence). CDR3 loop: CSARRRGAGRTEAFF. In DNA, the CDR3 is TGCAGTGCTAGACGGCGGGGGGCTGGAAGGACTGAAGCTTTCTTT.

The chain is built from TRBV24-1 and TRBJ1-4; perhaps TRBD1 as D (5 bases). Germline assignment: CDR1 KGHDR and CDR2 SFDVKD. The ends were cut back, 0 bases at V and 8 bases at J, with 12 bases in the middle. The CDR3 extends over 15 amino acids. The CDR3 sequence is CATSDLSGLGEKLFF. The CDR3 DNA follows: TGTGCCACCAGTGATTTGTCAGGGCTCGGCGAAAAACTGTTTTTT.

This chain connects TRBV5-5 to TRBJ2-1; D remains ambiguous. This CDR3 contains 13 residues. Germline CDR1 SGHKS, CDR2 YYEKEE (reference sequence). Trimming removed 2 bases from V and 5 bases from J, with 8 bases in between. The chain's CDR3 is CASSFEADNEQFF. The CDR3 nucleotides are TGTGCCAGCAGCTTCGAGGCCGACAATGAGCAGTTCTTC.

In this sample, this clonotype turned up many times. The chain recombines TRBV4-2 with TRBJ2-5; TRBD1 aligns across 7 bases. Trimming removed 4 bases from V and 3 bases from J; junction bases left unmatched: 11. This CDR3 comprises 16 residues. Germline V gives CDR1 LGHNA, CDR2 YNFKEQ. The CDR3 bases are TGTGCCAGCAGCCCGATTCACCGGGACAGAAAAGAGACCCAGTACTTC. It specifies CASSPIHRDRKETQYF.

To note about this clonotype: Given a much more abundant clone one base away, this may be a read error. The chain uses TRBV12-3 or TRBV12-4 and TRBJ2-3; D remains ambiguous. The CDR3 is 14 amino acids. CDR3 protein: CASSFRAATDPQYF. The CDR3, as DNA: TGTGCCAGCAGTTTTAGGGCGGCCACAGATCCGCAGTATTTT.

This clonotype was observed many times. This rearrangement joins TRBV6-1 to TRBJ2-1; D is unclear. This CDR3 has 15 residues. The germline gives CDR1 MNHNS, CDR2 SASEGT. Trimming took off 6 bases at V and 7 bases at J, with 19 bases between the two ends. CDR3 DNA: TGTGCCAGCAGCCCCACGATTGGGTTTGGAAATGAGCAGTTCTTC. As protein: CASSPTIGFGNEQFF.

This clonotype came up a few times. The rearrangement joins TRBV5-6 to TRBJ2-1; D possibly corresponds to TRBD2 (6 bases). CDR3 size: 14 residues. The germline V gene encodes CDR1 SGHDT and CDR2 YYEEEE. Trimming cost V 4 bases and J 8 bases, with 16 bases left between them. The CDR3 coding sequence is TGTGCCAGCAGCCGGTCGCGCGGGAAGGATGAGCAGTTCTTC. This translates into CASSRSRGKDEQFF.

This clonotype was detected ten times or more. The genes are TRBV5-1 and TRBJ1-1; the D gene is possibly TRBD1 (5 bases). The germline gives CDR1 SGHRS, CDR2 YFSETQ. This CDR3 is 13 amino acids long. The V and J ends lost 3 bases and 3 bases respectively, with 9 bases between them. As DNA, the CDR3 is TGCGCCAGCAGCTGGGGACGGTACACTGAAGCTTTCTTT. This gives the protein CASSWGRYTEAFF.

In regard to this clonotype: Given a much more abundant clone one base away, this may be a read error. The chain uses TRBV6-2 or TRBV6-3 and TRBJ2-3; TRBD2 matches at 7 bases. The CDR3 runs to 14 residues. With 6 bases clipped from V and 2 bases from J, the junction kept 5 bases outside the gene matches. The V gene's germline CDR1 is MNHEY and CDR2 SVGEGT. The CDR3 loop reads CASRPAGSTDTQYF. The CDR3, as DNA: TGTGCCAGCAGGCCAGCGGGGTCCACAGATACGCAGTATTTT.

The chain combines TRBV20-1 with TRBJ2-5; D gene uncertain. CDR1 DFQATT and CDR2 SNEGSKA come from the germline V gene (reference sequence). V was pared by 5 bases and J by 5 bases, with 6 bases between. This CDR3 spans 10 amino acids. This CDR3 is CSAYGETQYF. In DNA, the CDR3 is TGCAGTGCTTACGGGGAGACCCAGTACTTC.

The sample holds one count of this clonotype. The genes are TRBV6-2 or TRBV6-3 and TRBJ1-5, with TRBD1 as a possible D gene (6 bases). This CDR3 region has 17 residues. Trimming removed 2 bases at V and 0 bases at J, with 14 bases between. CDR1 is MNHEY and CDR2 is SVGEGT in the germline V gene. This CDR3 reads CASSYRGQIFSNQPQHF. For the CDR3, the DNA is TGTGCCAGCAGTTACCGGGGGCAGATTTTTAGCAATCAGCCCCAGCATTTT.

This clonotype has a handful of counts. The chain couples TRBV29-1 to TRBJ2-3, with D unclear. This CDR3 spans 11 amino acids. The germline V gene has CDR1 SQVTM and CDR2 ANQGSEA. V lost 7 bases and J lost 2, with 7 bases in between. The CDR3 bases are TGCAGCGGGGGAACCACAGATACGCAGTATTTT. Its translation is CSGGTTDTQYF.

In this sample, this clonotype turned up many times. The chain employs TRBV6-1 and TRBJ2-1, with 7 nucleotides matching TRBD1. Trimming cost V 6 bases and J 5 bases; bases outside gene matches: 10. CDR3 size: 15 residues. The germline V gene has CDR1 MNHNS and CDR2 SASEGT. CDR3 sequence reads: CASSPGQDPHNEQFF. The CDR3 coding sequence is TGTGCCAGCAGCCCCGGACAGGACCCCCACAATGAGCAGTTCTTC.

This clonotype was seen more than once but under ten times. J is TRBJ2-2 and V is TRBV3-1; no reliable D call. This CDR3 spans 15 amino acids. Germline loops: CDR1 LGHDT, CDR2 YNNKEL (reference sequence). The V and J ends lost 4 bases and 5 bases respectively, with 14 bases between them. The CDR3 loop reads CASSRVADLTGELFF. DNA of the CDR3: TGTGCCAGCAGCCGGGTAGCAGATCTAACCGGGGAGCTGTTTTTT.

The genes are TRBV20-1 and TRBJ2-7; no reliable D call. The CDR3 spans 12 residues. Germline values: CDR1 DFQATT, CDR2 SNEGSKA (reference sequence). Trimming took off 7 bases at V and 1 base at J, with 11 bases between the two ends. CDR3 region: CSVRQASYEQYF. Written as DNA, the CDR3 is TGCAGTGTACGTCAGGCATCCTACGAGCAGTACTTC.

This clonotype was observed a single time. The chain is built from TRBV20-1 and TRBJ1-4; 9 bases line up with TRBD1. The germline V gene has CDR1 DFQATT and CDR2 SNEGSKA (reference sequence). The ends lost 4 bases at V and 4 bases at J; junction bases unmatched: 7. The CDR3 totals 15 residues. The CDR3 bases are TGCAGTGCTACACCCAGGACAGGGGATAATGAAAAACTGTTTTTT. Translation gives CSATPRTGDNEKLFF.